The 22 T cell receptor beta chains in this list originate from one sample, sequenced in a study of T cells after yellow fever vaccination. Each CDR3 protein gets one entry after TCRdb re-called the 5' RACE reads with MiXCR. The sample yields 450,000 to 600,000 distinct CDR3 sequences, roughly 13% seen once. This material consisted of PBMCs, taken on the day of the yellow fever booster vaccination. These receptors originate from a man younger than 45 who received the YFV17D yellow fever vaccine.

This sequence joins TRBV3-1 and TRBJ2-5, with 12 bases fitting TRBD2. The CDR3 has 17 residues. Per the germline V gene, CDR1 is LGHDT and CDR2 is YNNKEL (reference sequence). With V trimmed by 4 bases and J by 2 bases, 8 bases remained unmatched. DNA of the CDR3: TGTGCCAGCAGCCGCTCCCTAGCGGGAGGGTATCAAGAGACCCAGTACTTC. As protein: CASSRSLAGGYQETQYF.

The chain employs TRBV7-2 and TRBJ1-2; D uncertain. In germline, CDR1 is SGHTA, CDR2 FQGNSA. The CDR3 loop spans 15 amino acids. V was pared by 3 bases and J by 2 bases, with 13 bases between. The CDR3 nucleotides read TGTGCCAGCAGCTTGCGAGACAAGGGCAACTATGGCTACACCTTC. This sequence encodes CASSLRDKGNYGYTF.

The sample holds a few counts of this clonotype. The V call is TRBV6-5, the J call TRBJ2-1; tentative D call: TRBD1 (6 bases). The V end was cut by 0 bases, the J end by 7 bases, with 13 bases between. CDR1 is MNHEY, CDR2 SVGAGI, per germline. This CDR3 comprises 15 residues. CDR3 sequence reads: CASSYSTGDQNEQFF. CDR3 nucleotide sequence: TGTGCCAGCAGTTACTCGACAGGAGACCAAAATGAGCAGTTCTTC.

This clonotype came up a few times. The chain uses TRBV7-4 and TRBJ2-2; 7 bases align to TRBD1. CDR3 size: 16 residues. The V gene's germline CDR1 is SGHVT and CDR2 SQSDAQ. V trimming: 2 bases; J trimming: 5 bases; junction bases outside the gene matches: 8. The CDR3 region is CASSLRRTGVTGELFF. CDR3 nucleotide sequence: TGTGCCAGCAGCTTACGCCGAACAGGGGTAACCGGGGAGCTGTTTTTT. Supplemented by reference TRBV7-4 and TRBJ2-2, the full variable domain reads GAGVSQSPRYKVAKRGRDVALRCDSISGHVTLYWYRQTLGQGSEVLTYSQSDAQRDKSGRPSGRFSAERPERSVSTLKIQRTEQGDSAVYLCASSLRRTGVTGELFFGEGSRLTVL.

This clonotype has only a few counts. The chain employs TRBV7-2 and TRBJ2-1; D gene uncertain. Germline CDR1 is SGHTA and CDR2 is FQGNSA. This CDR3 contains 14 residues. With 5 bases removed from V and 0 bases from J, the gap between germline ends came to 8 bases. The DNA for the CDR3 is TGTGCCAGCAGCCCCCATGGCTCCTACAATGAGCAGTTCTTC. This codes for CASSPHGSYNEQFF.

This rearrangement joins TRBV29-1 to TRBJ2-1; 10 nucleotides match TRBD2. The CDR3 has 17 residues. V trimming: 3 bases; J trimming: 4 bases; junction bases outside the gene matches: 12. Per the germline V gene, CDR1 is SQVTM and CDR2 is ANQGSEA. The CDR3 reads CSVESASGGVYYNEQFF. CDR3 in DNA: TGCAGCGTTGAGTCGGCTAGCGGGGGAGTTTATTACAATGAGCAGTTCTTC.

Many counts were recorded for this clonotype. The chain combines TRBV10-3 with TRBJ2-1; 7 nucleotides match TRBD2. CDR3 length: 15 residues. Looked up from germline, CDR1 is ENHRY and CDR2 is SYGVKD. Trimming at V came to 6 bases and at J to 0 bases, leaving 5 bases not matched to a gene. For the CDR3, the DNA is TGTGCCATCAGGAAGCGGGGCAGCTCCTACAATGAGCAGTTCTTC. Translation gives CAIRKRGSSYNEQFF.

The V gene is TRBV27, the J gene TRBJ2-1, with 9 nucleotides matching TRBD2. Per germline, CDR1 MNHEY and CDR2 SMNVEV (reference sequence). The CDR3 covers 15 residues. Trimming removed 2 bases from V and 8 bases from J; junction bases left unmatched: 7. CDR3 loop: CASSLGAGGGDEQFF. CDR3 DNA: TGTGCCAGCAGTTTAGGGGCGGGAGGGGGCGATGAGCAGTTCTTC.

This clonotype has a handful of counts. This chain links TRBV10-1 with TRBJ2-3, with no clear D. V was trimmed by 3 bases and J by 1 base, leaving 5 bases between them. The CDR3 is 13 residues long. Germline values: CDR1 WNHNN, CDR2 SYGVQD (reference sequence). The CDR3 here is CASSDTGTDTQYF. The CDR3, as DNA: TGCGCCAGCAGTGATACGGGCACAGATACGCAGTATTTT.

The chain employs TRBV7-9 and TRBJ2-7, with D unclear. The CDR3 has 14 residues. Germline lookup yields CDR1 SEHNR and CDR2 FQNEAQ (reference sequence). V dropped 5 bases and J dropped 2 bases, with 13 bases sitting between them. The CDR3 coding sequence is TGTGCCAGCAGCCCCCCCAGAAGCGCCTACGAGCAGTACTTC. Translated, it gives CASSPPRSAYEQYF. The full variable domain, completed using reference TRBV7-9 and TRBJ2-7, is DTGVSQNPRHKITKRGQNVTFRCDPISEHNRLYWYRQTLGQGPEFLTYFQNEAQLEKSRLLSDRFSAERPKGSFSTLEIQRTEQGDSAMYLCASSPPRSAYEQYFGPGTRLTVT.

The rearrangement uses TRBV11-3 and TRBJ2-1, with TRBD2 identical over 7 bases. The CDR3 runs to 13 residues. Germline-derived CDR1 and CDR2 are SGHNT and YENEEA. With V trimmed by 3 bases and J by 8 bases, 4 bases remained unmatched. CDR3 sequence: CASSFSGRDEQFF. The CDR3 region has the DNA TGTGCCAGCAGCTTTTCAGGGAGGGATGAGCAGTTCTTC.

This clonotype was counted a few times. The CDR3: CASSRGPGNGYTF. The CDR3 nucleotides read TGTGCCAGCAGCCGCGGACCCGGCAATGGCTACACCTTC. V is TRBV3-1 and J is TRBJ1-2; D uncertain. Between the trimmed V and J ends, which lost 4 bases and 6 bases, there was a span of 12 bases. Germline CDR1 is LGHDT and CDR2 is YNNKEL (reference sequence). This CDR3 is 13 amino acids long.

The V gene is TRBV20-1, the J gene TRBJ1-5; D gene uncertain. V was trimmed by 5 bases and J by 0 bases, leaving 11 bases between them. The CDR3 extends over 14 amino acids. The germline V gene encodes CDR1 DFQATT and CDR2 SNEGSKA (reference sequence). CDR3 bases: TGCAGTGCTTCACCGGCCTTTAGCAATCAGCCCCAGCATTTT. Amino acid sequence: CSASPAFSNQPQHF.

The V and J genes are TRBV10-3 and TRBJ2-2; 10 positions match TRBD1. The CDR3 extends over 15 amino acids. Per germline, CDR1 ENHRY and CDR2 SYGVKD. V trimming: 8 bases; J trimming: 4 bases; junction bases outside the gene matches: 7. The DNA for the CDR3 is TGTGCCATCCTAGTTGGGACAGGGGTCACCGGGGAGCTGTTTTTT. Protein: CAILVGTGVTGELFF.

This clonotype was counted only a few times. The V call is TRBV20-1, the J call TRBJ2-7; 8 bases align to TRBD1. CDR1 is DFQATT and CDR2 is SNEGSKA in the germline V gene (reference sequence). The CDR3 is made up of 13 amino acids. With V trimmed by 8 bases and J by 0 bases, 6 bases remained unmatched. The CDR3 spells CSTRQGSSYEQYF. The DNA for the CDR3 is TGCAGTACAAGACAGGGGAGCTCCTACGAGCAGTACTTC.

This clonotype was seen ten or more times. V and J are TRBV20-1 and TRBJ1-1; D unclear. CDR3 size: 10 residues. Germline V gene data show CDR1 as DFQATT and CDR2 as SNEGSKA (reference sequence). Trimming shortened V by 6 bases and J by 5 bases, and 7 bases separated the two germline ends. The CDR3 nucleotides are TGCAGTGCAGTAGTAACTGAAGCTTTCTTT. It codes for CSAVVTEAFF.

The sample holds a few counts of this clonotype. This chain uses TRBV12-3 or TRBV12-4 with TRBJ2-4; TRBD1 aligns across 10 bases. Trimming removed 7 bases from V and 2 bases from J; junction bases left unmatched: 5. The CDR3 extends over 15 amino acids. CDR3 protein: CASNRQGASKNIQYF. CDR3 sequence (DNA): TGTGCCAGCAACCGACAGGGGGCGTCCAAAAACATTCAGTACTTC.

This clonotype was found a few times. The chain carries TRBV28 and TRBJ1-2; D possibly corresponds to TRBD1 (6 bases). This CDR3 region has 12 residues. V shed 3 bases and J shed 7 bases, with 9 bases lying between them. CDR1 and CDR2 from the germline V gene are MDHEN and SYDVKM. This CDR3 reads CASSFKGVGYTF. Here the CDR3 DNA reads TGTGCCAGCAGTTTTAAGGGGGTTGGCTACACCTTC.

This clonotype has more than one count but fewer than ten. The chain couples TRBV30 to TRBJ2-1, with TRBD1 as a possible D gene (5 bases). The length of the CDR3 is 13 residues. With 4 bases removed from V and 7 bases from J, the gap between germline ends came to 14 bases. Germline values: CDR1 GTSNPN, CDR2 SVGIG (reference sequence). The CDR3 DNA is TGTGCCTGGATCCCCGCCCAGGGAAATGAGCAGTTCTTC. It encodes CAWIPAQGNEQFF.

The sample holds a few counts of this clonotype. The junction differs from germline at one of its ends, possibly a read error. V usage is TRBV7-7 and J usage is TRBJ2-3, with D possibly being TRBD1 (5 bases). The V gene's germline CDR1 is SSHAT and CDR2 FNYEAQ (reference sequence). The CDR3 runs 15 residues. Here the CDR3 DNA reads TGTGCTAGCAGCTTAGGCCCCCAGACAGAGCATACGCAGTATTTT. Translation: CASSLGPQTEHTQYF. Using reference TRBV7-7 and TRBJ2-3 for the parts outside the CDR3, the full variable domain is GAGVSQSPRYKVTKRGQDVTLRCDPISSHATLYWYQQALGQGPEFLTYFNYEAQPDKSGLPSDRFSAERPEGSISTLTIQRTEQRDSAMYRCASSLGPQTEHTQYFGPGTRLTVL.

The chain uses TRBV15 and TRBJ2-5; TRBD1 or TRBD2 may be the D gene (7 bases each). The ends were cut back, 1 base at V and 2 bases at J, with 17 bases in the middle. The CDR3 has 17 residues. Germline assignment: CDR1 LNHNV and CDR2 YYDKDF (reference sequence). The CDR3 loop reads CATSRVLSAGQQETQYF. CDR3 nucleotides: TGTGCCACCAGCAGAGTCCTTTCAGCGGGACAGCAAGAGACCCAGTACTTC. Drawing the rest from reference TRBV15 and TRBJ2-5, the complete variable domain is DAMVIQNPRYQVTQFGKPVTLSCSQTLNHNVMYWYQQKSSQAPKLLFHYYDKDFNNEADTPDNFQSRRPNTSFCFLDIRSPGLGDTAMYLCATSRVLSAGQQETQYFGPGTRLLVL.

The CDR3 loop reads CASSPPGRTDTQYF. DNA for the CDR3: TGTGCCAGCAGCCCTCCCGGGCGCACAGATACGCAGTATTTT. The chain carries TRBV7-9 and TRBJ2-3, with D unresolved. V was pared by 5 bases and J by 1 base, with 10 bases between. Germline lookup yields CDR1 SEHNR and CDR2 FQNEAQ (reference sequence). The CDR3 has 14 residues.